This TCR beta chain stems from a study of CD8 T cells in ankylosing spondylitis. Study-wide results and caveats: With a CD8+ phenotype, disease-linked clones were relatively rare in peripheral blood. Eight highly homologous variants made up a TCR beta motif, and this motif appeared characteristic of ankylosing spondylitis blood. Reportedly, significant enrichment of disease-linked clones occurred in matched ankylosing spondylitis synovial fluid.

Quantitative 5'-RACE with molecular barcodes produced the TCR beta libraries. TCRdb called the 5' RACE reads again in MiXCR, with one record for every CDR3 protein. This sample carries 200,000 to 300,000 distinct CDR3 sequences, around 10% of them seen once, and the ten largest clones take around 7%. This clonotype occurred many times. What it binds is not known. Germline values: CDR1 DFQATT, CDR2 SNEGSKA (reference sequence). The germline V and J ends were trimmed by 1 base and 5 bases, with 15 bases remaining between them. The CDR3 is 14 amino acids. Sequencing input: blood, either unsorted or a sorted T cell fraction (not recorded which). The V call is TRBV20-1, the J call TRBJ2-7; no firm D call. The receptor was derived from a male donor with ankylosing spondylitis or in good health (not recorded which). Here the CDR3 DNA reads TGCAGTGCTAGAGCCGACCTCAACCCTCACGAGCAGTACTTC. Its translation: CSARADLNPHEQYF.